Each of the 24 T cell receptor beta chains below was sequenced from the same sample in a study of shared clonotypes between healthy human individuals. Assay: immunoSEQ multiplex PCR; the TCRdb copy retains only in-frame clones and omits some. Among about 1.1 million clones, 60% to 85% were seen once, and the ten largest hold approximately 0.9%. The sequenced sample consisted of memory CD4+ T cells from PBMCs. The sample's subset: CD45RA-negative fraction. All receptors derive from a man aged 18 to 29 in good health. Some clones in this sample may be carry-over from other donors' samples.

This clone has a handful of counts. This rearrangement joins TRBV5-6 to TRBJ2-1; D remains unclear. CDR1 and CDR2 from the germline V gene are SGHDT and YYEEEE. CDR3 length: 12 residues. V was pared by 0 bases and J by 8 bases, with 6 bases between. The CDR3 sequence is CASSLGIDEQFF. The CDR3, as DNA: TGTGCCAGCAGCTTGGGGATCGATGAGCAGTTCTTC.

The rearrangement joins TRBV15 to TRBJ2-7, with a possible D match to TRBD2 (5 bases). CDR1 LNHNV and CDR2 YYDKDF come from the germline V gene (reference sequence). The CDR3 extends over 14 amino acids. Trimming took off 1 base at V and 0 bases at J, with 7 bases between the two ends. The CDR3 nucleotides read TGTGCCACCAGCAGAGTCACTAGCTCCTACGAGCAGTACTTC. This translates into CATSRVTSSYEQYF.

This CDR3 is CASSRTFSYEQYF. The CDR3, as DNA: TGTGCCAGCAGTAGAACTTTCTCCTACGAGCAGTACTTC. V and J are TRBV28 and TRBJ2-7; D ambiguous. CDR3 size: 13 residues. Trimming cost V 5 bases and J 0 bases, with 8 bases left between them. The germline V gene has CDR1 MDHEN and CDR2 SYDVKM.

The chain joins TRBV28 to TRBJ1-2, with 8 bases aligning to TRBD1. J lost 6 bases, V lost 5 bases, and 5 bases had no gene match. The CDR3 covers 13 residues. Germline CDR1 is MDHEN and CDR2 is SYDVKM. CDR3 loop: CASSGQGFHGYTF. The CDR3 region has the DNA TGTGCCAGCAGTGGACAGGGCTTCCATGGCTACACCTTC.

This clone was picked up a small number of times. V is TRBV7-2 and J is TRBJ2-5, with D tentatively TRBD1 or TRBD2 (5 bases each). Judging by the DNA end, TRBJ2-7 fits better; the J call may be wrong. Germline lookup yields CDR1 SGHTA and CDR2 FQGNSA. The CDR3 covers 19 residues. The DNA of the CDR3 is TGTGCCAGCAGCACCGCGGCAGGGCTCTTCCGAGCGGATGCCTACGAGCAGTACTTC. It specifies CASSTAAGLFRADAYEQYF.

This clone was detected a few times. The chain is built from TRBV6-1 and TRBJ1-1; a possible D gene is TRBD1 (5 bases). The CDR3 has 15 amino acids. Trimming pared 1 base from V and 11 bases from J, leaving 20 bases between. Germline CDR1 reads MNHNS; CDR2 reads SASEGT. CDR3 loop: CASSEVGRRGGRAFF. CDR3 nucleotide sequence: TGTGCCAGCAGTGAAGTGGGACGGAGGGGCGGAAGGGCTTTCTTT.

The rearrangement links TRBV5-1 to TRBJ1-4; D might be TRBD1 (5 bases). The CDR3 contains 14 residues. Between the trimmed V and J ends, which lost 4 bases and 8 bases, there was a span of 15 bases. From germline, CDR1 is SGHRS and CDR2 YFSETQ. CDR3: CASSPGGSREKLFF. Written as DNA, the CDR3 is TGCGCCAGCAGCCCGGGGGGATCTCGGGAAAAACTGTTTTTT.

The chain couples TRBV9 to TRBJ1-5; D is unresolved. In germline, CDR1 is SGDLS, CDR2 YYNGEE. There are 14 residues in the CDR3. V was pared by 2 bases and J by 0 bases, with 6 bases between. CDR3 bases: TGTGCCAGCAGCGTGGATCCTAGCAATCAGCCCCAGCATTTT. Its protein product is CASSVDPSNQPQHF.

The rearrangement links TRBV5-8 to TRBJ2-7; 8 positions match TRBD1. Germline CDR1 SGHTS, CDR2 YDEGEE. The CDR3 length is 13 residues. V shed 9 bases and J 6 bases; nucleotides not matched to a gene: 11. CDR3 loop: CATTGRGRFEQYF. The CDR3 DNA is TGTGCCACTACGGGCAGGGGGCGTTTCGAGCAGTACTTC.

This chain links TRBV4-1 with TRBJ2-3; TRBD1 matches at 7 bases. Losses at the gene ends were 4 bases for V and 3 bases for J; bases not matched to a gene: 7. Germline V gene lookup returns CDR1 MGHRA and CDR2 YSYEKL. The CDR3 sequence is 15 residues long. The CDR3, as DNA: TGCGCCAGCAGCCTAGACAGGGAAGGTACAGATACGCAGTATTTT. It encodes CASSLDREGTDTQYF.

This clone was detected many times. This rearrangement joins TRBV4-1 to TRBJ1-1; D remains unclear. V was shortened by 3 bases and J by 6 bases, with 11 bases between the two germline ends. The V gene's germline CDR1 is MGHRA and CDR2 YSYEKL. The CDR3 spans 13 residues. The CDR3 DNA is TGCGCCAGCAGCCACCCCCTTCGCCCTGAAGCTTTCTTT. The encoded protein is CASSHPLRPEAFF.

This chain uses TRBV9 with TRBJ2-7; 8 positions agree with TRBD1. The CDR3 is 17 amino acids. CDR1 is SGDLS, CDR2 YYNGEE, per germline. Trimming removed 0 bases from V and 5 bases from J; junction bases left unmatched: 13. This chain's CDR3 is CASSVAGQGTPGDEQYF. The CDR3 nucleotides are TGTGCCAGCAGCGTAGCAGGACAGGGAACGCCCGGGGACGAGCAGTACTTC.

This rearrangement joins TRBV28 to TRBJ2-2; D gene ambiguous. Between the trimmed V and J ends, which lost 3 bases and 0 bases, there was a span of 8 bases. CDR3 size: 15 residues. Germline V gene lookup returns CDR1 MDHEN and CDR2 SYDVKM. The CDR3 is CASSLVFSNTGELFF. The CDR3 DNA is TGTGCCAGCAGTTTGGTGTTTTCGAACACCGGGGAGCTGTTTTTT.

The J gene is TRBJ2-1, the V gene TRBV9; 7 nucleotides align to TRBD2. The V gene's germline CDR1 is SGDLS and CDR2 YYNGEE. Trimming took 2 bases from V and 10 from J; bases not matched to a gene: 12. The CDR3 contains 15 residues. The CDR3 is CASSVGTTRGAEQFF. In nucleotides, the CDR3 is TGTGCCAGCAGCGTGGGGACTACCCGAGGGGCGGAGCAGTTCTTC.

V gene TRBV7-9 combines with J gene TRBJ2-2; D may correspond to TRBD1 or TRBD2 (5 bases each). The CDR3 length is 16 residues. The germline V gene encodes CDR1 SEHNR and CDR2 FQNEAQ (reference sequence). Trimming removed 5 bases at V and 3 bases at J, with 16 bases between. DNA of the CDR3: TGTGCCAGCAGCGCCAGGGACGGCCCTGACACCGGGGAGCTGTTTTTT. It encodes CASSARDGPDTGELFF.

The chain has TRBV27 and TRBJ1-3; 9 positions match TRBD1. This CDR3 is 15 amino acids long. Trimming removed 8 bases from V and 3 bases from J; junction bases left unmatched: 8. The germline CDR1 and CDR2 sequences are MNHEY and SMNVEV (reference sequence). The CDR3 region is CASASRTGVGNTIYF. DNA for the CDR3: TGTGCCAGCGCCTCAAGGACAGGGGTTGGAAACACCATATATTTT.

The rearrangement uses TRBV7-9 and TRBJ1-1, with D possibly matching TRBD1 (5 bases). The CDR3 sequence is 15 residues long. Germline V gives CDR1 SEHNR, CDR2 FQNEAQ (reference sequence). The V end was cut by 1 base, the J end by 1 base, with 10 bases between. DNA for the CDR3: TGTGCCAGCAGCTTAGTAGGAGGGACGAACACTGAAGCTTTCTTT. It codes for CASSLVGGTNTEAFF.

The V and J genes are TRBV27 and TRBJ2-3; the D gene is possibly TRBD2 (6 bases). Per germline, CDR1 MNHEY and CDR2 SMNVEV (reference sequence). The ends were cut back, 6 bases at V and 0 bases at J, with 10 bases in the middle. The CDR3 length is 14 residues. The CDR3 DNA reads TGTGCCAGCAGGGGGAGGCATAGCACAGATACGCAGTATTTT. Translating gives CASRGRHSTDTQYF.

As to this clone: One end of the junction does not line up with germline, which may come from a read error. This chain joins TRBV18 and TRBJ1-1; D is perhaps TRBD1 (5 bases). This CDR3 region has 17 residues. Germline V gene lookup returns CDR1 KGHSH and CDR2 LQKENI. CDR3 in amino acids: CASSPPGRSPGGTEAFF. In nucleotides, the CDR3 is TGTGCCAGTTCACCACCGGGGCGGTCACCGGGGGGTACTGAAGCTTTCTTT.

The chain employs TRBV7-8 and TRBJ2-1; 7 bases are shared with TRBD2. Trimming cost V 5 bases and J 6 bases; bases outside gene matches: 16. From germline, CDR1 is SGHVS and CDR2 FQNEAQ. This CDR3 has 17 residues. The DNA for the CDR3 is TGTGCCAGCAGCCGAGGGCGGGCGGGAGTTCCCCTCAATGAGCAGTTCTTC. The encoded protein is CASSRGRAGVPLNEQFF.

The CDR3 DNA reads TGTGCCAGCAGTTCCCCATCAGGGACTAGCGGGGGAACCTACGAGCAGTACTTC. Translated: CASSSPSGTSGGTYEQYF. The chain is built from TRBV28 and TRBJ2-7; 14 bases line up with TRBD2. With V trimmed by 4 bases and J by 2 bases, 10 bases remained unmatched. CDR3 size: 18 residues. Looked up from germline, CDR1 is MDHEN and CDR2 is SYDVKM. Based on the CDR3 plus reference TRBV28 and TRBJ2-7, the full variable domain is DVKVTQSSRYLVKRTGEKVFLECVQDMDHENMFWYRQDPGLGLRLIYFSYDVKMKEKGDIPEGYSVSREKKERFSLILESASTNQTSMYLCASSSPSGTSGGTYEQYFGPGTRLTVT.

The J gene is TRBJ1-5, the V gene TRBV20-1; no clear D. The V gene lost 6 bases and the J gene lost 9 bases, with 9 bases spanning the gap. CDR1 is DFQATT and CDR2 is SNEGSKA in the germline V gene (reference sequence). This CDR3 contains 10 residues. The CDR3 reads CSALSPPQHF. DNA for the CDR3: TGCAGTGCCTTGTCTCCGCCCCAGCATTTT.

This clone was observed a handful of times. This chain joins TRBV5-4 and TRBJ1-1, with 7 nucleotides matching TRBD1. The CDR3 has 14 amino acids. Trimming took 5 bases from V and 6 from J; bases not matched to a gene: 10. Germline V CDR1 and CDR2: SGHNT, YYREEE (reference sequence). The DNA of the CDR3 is TGTGCCAGCAGAAAATTCACAGGGGACCCTGAAGCTTTCTTT. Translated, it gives CASRKFTGDPEAFF.

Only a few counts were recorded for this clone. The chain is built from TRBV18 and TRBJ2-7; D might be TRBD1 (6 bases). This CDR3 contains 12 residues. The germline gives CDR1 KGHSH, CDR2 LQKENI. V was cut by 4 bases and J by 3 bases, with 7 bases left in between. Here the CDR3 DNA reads TGTGCCAGCTCACAGGACAGCTACGAGCAGTACTTC. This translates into CASSQDSYEQYF.